The source of this T cell receptor (beta chain) is a study of CD8+ T cells in alopecia areata. Across the study: Oral tofacitinib (5 to 10 mg twice daily) was administered to treated patients. Findings of the study overall: Sequencing of scalp tissue also captures the resident alphabeta T cells of normal skin.

Sequencing templates came from extracted RNA that was reverse transcribed into cDNA. The method was immunoSEQ multiplex PCR; TCRdb's version includes in-frame clones alone and lacks a portion of them. The repertoire holds more than 11,000 clones, under 60% seen once, with 9.5% to 13% in the top ten. Punch biopsies of lesional scalp, plus peripheral blood, were taken from alopecia areata patients. CDR1 and CDR2 (germline): WSHSY, SAAADI. V lost 0 bases, J lost 3 bases, and 6 bases lay in between. This CDR3 spans 14 amino acids. This clone was detected only once. Its antigen is currently unknown. Material: skin, obtained at week 0. The TCR sequence derives from a human donor with alopecia areata. V and J are TRBV10-2 and TRBJ1-5; D is unresolved. The CDR3 protein is CASSESGLNQPQHF. The CDR3 nucleotides read TGCGCCAGCAGTGAGTCTGGACTCAATCAGCCCCAGCATTTT.